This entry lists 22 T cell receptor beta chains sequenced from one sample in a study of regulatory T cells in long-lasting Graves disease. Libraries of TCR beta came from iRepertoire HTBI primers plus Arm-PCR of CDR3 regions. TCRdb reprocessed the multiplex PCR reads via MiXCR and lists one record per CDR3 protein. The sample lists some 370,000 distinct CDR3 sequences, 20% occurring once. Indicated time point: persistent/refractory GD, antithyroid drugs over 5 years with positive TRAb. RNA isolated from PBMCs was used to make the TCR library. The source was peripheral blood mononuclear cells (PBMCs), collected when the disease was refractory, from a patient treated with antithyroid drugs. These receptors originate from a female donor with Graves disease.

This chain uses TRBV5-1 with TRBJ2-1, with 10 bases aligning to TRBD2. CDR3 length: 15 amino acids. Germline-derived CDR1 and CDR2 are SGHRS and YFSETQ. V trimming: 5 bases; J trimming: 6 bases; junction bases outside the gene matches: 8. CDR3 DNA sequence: TGCGCCAGCAGACCTAGCGGGAGATCGGGCAATGAGCAGTTCTTC. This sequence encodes CASRPSGRSGNEQFF. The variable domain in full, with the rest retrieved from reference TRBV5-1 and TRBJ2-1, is KAGVTQTPRYLIKTRGQQVTLSCSPISGHRSVSWYQQTPGQGLQFLFEYFSETQRNKGNFPGRFSGRQFSNSRSEMNVSTLELGDSALYLCASRPSGRSGNEQFFGPGTRLTVL.

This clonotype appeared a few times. DNA for the CDR3: TGTGCCACATCGACAGGGGGCGGTCAGCCCCAGCATTTT. This gives the protein CATSTGGGQPQHF. V usage is TRBV19 and J usage is TRBJ1-5; TRBD1 matches 10 bases. The CDR3 runs to 13 residues. The germline V gene has CDR1 LNHDA and CDR2 SQIVND (reference sequence). With V trimmed by 10 bases and J by 6 bases, 6 bases remained unmatched.

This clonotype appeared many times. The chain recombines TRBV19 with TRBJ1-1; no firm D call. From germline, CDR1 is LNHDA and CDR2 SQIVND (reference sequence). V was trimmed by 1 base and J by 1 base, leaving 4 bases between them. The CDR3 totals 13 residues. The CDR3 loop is CASSIVQNTEAFF. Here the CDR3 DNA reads TGTGCCAGTAGTATAGTACAGAACACTGAAGCTTTCTTT.

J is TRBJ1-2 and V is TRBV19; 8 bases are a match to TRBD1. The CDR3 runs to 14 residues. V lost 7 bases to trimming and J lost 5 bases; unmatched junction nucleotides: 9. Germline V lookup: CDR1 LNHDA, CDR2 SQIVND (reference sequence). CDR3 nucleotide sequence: TGTGCCAGTACTCCTTGGGACAGGACATATGGCTACACCTTC. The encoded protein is CASTPWDRTYGYTF.

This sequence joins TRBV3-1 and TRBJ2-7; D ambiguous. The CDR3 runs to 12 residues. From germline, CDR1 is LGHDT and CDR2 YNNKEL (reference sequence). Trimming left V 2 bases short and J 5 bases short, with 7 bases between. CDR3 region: CASSQLTNEQYF. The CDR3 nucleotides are TGTGCCAGCAGCCAACTGACGAACGAGCAGTACTTC.

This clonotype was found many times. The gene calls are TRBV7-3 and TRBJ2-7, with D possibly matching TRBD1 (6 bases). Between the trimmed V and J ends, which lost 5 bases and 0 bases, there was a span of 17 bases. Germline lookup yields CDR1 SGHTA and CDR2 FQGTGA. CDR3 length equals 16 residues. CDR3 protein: CASSVNGTTSSYEQYF. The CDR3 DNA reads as TGTGCCAGCAGCGTGAACGGGACAACGAGCTCCTACGAGCAGTACTTC.

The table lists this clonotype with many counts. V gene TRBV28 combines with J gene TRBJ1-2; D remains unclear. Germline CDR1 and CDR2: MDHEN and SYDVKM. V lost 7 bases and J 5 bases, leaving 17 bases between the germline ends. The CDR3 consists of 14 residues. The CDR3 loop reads CASTSAVLDYGYTF. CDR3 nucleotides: TGTGCCAGCACCTCGGCCGTCCTAGATTATGGCTACACCTTC.

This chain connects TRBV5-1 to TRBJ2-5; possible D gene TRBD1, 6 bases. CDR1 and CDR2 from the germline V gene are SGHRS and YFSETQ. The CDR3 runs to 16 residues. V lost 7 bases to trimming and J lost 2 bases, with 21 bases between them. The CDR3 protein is CASFKTGTRSQETQYF. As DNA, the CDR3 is TGCGCCAGCTTCAAAACAGGGACCCGATCTCAAGAGACCCAGTACTTC.

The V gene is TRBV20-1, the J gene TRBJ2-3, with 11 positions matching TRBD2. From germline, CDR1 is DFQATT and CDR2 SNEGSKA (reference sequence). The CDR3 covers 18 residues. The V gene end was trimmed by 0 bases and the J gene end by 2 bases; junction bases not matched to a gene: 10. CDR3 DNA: TGCAGTGCTAGAGATCTCCGGGGGACTAGCGGCACCACAGATACGCAGTATTTT. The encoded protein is CSARDLRGTSGTTDTQYF.

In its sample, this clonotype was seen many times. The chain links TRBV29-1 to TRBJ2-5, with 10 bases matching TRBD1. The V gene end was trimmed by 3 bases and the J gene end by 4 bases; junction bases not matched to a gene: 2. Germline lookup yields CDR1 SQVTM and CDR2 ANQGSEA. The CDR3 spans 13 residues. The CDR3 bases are TGCAGCGTTGAGGGACAGGGGTTAGAGACCCAGTACTTC. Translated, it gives CSVEGQGLETQYF.

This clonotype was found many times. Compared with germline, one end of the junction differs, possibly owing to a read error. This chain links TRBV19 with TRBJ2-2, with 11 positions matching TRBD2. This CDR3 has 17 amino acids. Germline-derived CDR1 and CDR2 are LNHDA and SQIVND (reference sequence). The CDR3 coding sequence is TGTGCCAGCAGTATGTTTAGCGGGAGGGTCGGCACCGGGGAGCTGTTTTTT. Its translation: CASSMFSGRVGTGELFF.

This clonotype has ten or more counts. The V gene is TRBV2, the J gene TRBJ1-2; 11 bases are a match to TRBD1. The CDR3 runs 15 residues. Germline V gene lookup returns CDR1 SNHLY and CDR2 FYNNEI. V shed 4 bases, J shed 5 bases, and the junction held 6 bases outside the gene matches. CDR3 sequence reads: CASSGTGGRGYGYTF. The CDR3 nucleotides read TGTGCCAGCAGTGGGACAGGGGGCCGTGGATATGGCTACACCTTC.

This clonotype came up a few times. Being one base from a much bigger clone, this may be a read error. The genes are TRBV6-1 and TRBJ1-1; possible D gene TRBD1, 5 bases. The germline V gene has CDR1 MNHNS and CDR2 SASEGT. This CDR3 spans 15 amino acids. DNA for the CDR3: TGTGCCAGCGGTGAAAGAGCGGGACTGACCCCCTTAACTTTCTTT. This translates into CASGERAGLTPLTFF.

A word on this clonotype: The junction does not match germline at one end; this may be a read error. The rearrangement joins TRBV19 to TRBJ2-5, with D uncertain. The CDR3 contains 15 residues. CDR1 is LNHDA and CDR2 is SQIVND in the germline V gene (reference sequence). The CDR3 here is CASRSPGPHHETQYF. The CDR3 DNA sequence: TGTGCCAGTAGAAGTCCTGGACCCCACCACGAGACCCAGTACTTC.

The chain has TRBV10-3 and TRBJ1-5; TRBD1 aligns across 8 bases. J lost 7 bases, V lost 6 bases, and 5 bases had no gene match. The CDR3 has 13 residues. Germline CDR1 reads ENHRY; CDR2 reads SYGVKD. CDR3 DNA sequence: TGTGCCATCAGGGACAGGGAAGGACAGCCCCAGCATTTT. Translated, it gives CAIRDREGQPQHF.

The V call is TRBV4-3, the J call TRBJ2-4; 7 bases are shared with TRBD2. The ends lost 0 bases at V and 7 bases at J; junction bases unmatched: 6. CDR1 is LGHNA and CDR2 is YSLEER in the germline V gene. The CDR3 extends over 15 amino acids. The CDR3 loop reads CASSQDWGGLNIQYF. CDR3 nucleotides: TGCGCCAGCAGCCAAGATTGGGGGGGACTGAACATTCAGTACTTC.

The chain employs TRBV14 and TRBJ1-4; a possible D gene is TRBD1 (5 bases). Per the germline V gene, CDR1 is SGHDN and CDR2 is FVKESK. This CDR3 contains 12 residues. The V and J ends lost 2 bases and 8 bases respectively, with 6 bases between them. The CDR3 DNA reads TGTGCCAGCAGCCAATCAGGGGAAAAACTGTTTTTT. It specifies CASSQSGEKLFF.

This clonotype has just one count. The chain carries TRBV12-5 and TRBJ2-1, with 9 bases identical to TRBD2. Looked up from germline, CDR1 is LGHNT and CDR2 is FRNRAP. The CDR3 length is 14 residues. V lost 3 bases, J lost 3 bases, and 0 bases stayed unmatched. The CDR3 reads CASGFSGSYNEQFF. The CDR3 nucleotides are TGTGCTAGTGGTTTTAGCGGGAGCTACAATGAGCAGTTCTTC.

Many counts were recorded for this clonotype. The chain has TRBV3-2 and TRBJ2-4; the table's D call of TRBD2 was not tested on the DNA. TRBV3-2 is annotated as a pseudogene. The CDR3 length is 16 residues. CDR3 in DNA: TGTGCCAGCAGCCCCTTTGGACTAGCGCCGTGGAACATTCAGTACTTC. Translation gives CASSPFGLAPWNIQYF.

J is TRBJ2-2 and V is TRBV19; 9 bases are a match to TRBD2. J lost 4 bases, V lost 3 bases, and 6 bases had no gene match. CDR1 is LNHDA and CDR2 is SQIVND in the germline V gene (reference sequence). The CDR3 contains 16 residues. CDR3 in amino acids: CASSIIAGVGTGELFF. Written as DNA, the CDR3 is TGTGCCAGTAGTATTATAGCGGGAGTGGGCACCGGGGAGCTGTTTTTT.

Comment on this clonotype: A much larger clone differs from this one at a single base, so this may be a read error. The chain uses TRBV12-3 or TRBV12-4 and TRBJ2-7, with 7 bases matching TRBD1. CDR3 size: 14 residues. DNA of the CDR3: TGTGCCTGCAGCCTCAGGGCAGGGGGCTACGAGCAGTACTTC. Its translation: CACSLRAGGYEQYF.

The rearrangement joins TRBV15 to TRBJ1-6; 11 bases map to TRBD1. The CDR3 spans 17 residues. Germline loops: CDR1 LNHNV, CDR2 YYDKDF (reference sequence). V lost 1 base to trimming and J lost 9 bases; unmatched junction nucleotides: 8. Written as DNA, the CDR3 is TGTGCCACCAGCAGAGTCGGGACAGGGGGGAAGGCTTCACCCCTCCACTTT. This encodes CATSRVGTGGKASPLHF.